Described below is a single T cell receptor (beta chain) sequence and its context. Its antigen is not known. The sample belongs to a study of cytomegalovirus exposure and HLA in healthy donors. Background on the study: HLA-typed donors contributed some 87 million unique TCRs, which were held in an early data release. General study findings and limits: Clonal expansion, a later analysis showed, was greater in HLA-associated TCR beta chains than in equally common others.

The PCR made use of 60 Vbeta and 13 Jbeta primers. This table comes from immunoSEQ multiplex PCR, and its TCRdb copy is limited to in-frame clones, with some not included. The sample has over 55,000 clones; 70% are singletons. Per the germline V gene, CDR1 is MNHEY and CDR2 is SMNVEV (reference sequence). This CDR3 contains 15 residues. V lost 5 bases and J 1 base, leaving 12 bases between the germline ends. The sample taken for sequencing was PBMCs. The V call is TRBV27, the J call TRBJ2-1; weak D call: TRBD2 (6 bases). This receptor was identified in a woman between 45 and 65 years old in good health and CMV-seropositive. The CDR3 DNA reads as TGTGCCAGCAGTCGGAGGGCCGAGTCCTACAATGAGCAGTTCTTC. Translated, it gives CASSRRAESYNEQFF.